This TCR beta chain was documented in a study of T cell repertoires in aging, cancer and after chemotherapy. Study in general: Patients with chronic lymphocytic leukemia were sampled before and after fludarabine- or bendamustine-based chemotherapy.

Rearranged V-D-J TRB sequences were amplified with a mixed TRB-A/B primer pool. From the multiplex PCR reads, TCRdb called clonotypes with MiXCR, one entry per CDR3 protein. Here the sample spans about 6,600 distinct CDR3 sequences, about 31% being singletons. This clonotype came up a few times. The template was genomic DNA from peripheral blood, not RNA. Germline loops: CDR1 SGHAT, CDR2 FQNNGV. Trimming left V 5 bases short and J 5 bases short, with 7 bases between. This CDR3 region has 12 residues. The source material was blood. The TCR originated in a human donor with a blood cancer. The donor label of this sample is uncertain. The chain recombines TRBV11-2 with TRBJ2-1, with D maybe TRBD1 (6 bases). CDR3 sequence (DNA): TGTGCCAGCAGCGGACAGAACAATGAGCAGTTCTTC. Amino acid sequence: CASSGQNNEQFF.